This T cell receptor beta chain was identified during a study of blood T cell repertoires in COVID-19. At the level of the study: Researchers got acute and convalescent COVID-19 samples from the United States, Italy and Spain.

CDR1 is GTSNPN, CDR2 SVGIG, per germline (reference sequence). The germline V and J ends were trimmed by 5 bases and 8 bases, with 15 bases remaining between them. The CDR3 totals 12 residues. The table came from immunoSEQ multiplex PCR; TCRdb's copy has only in-frame clones and leaves some out. The table shows around 420,000 clones, with around 90% occurring only once. Participants were aged about 18 to 89 years from 24 US areas. Membership in each cohort depended on participant-reported clinical history. This clone appeared once. The sequenced material came from PBMCs or T cells enriched from blood (not recorded which). The chain combines TRBV30 with TRBJ1-2; D gene ambiguous. This TCR was recovered from a woman in her thirties or forties with acute COVID-19. CDR3 DNA sequence: TGTGCCTGGCGATCGACGGCGGGGGGCTACACCTTC. Its protein product is CAWRSTAGGYTF.